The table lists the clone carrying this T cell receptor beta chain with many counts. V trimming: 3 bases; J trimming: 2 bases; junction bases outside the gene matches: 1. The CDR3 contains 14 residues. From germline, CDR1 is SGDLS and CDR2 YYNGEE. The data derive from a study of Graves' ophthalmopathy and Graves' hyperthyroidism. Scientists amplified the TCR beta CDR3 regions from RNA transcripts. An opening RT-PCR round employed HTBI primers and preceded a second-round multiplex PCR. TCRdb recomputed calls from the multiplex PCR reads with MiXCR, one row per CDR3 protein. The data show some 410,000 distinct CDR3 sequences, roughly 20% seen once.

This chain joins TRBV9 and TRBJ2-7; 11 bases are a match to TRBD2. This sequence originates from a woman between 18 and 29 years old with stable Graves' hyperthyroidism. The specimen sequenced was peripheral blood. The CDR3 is CASSEGLAAYEQYF. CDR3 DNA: TGTGCCAGCAGCGAGGGACTAGCGGCCTACGAGCAGTACTTC.